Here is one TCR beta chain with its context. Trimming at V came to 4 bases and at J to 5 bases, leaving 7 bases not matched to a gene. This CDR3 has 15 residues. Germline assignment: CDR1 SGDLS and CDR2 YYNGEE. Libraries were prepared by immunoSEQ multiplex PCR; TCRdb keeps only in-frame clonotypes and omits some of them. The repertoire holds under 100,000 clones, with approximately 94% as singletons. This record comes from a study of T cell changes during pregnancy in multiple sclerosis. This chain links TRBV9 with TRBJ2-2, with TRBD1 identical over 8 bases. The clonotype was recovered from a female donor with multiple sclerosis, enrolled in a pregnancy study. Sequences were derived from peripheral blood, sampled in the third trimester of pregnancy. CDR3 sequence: CASSFEGDRTGELFF. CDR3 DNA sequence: TGTGCCAGCAGCTTCGAGGGGGACAGGACCGGGGAGCTGTTTTTT.